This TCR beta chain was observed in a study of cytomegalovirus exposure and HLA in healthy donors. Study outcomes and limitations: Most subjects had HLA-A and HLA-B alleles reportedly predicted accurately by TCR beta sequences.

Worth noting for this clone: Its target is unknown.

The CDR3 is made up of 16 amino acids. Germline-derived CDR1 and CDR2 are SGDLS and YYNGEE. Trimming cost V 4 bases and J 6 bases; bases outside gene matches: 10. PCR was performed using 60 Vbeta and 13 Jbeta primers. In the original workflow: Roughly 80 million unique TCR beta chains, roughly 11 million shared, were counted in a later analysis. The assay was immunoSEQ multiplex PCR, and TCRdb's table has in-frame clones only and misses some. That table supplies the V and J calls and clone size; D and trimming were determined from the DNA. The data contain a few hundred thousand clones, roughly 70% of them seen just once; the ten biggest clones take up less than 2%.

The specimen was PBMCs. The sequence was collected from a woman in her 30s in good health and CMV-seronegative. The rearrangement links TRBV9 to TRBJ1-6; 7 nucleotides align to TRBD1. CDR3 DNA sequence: TGTGCCAGCAGCCCCAACACAGGGGCCGGTAATTCACCCCTCCACTTT. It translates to CASSPNTGAGNSPLHF.